The 29 T cell receptor beta chains reported below all come from one sample, sequenced in a study of T-cell reconstitution after alpha-beta-depleted transplantation in children. Unique molecular identifiers were built into the TCRbeta library. One entry per CDR3 protein results from TCRdb running MiXCR on the PCR reads. The table shows around 210,000 distinct CDR3 sequences, with roughly 6.6% occurring only once. This material consisted of PBMCs, taken before TCRalphabeta/CD19-depleted stem cell transplant. These receptors were collected from a boy aged 2 to 10 with acute lymphoblastic leukemia, due to receive a stem cell transplant.

This clonotype has at least ten counts. The genes are TRBV28 and TRBJ2-7; 7 nucleotides match TRBD1. This CDR3 contains 13 residues. Trimming cost V 4 bases and J 3 bases; bases outside gene matches: 3. The germline CDR1 and CDR2 sequences are MDHEN and SYDVKM. The CDR3 loop reads CASSSGGVYEQYF. The CDR3, as DNA: TGTGCCAGCAGTTCAGGGGGAGTCTACGAGCAGTACTTC.

This clonotype was seen a few times. The chain links TRBV7-3 to TRBJ2-7, with D maybe TRBD1 (6 bases). Looked up from germline, CDR1 is SGHTA and CDR2 is FQGTGA. Trimming shortened V by 4 bases and J by 0 bases, and 13 bases separated the two germline ends. CDR3 length: 15 residues. The CDR3 DNA is TGTGCCAGCAGCTCGAACAGGGCGAGCTCCTACGAGCAGTACTTC. This translates into CASSSNRASSYEQYF.

Many counts were recorded for this clonotype. V usage is TRBV15 and J usage is TRBJ2-7; 9 nucleotides match TRBD1. With 8 bases clipped from V and 4 bases from J, the junction kept 12 bases outside the gene matches. CDR1 is LNHNV and CDR2 is YYDKDF in the germline V gene (reference sequence). There are 15 residues in the CDR3. The CDR3: CATSKRRDRAYEQYF. In DNA form, the CDR3 reads TGTGCCACCTCGAAAAGAAGGGACAGGGCGTACGAGCAGTACTTC.

At least ten counts were recorded for this clonotype. The V call is TRBV20-1, the J call TRBJ2-5; 8 bases align to TRBD2. The CDR3 extends over 15 amino acids. Germline V gene lookup returns CDR1 DFQATT and CDR2 SNEGSKA (reference sequence). The ends lost 1 base at V and 2 bases at J; junction bases unmatched: 6. CDR3 sequence reads: CSARGRLARQETQYF. The CDR3, as DNA: TGCAGTGCTAGAGGGAGACTAGCGCGACAAGAGACCCAGTACTTC.

The table lists this clonotype with many counts. The V and J genes are TRBV20-1 and TRBJ2-5, with 10 bases aligning to TRBD2. With V trimmed by 3 bases and J by 1 base, 17 bases remained unmatched. The CDR3 has 19 residues. Germline V gives CDR1 DFQATT, CDR2 SNEGSKA (reference sequence). The CDR3 coding sequence is TGCAGTGCTAGCAGTCTAGCGGGGGTCCTCGTAGGGCTCCAAGAGACCCAGTACTTC. It codes for CSASSLAGVLVGLQETQYF.

V usage is TRBV11-1 and J usage is TRBJ1-5; 8 nucleotides align to TRBD1. Germline V CDR1 and CDR2: SGHAT, FQDESV (reference sequence). V dropped 0 bases and J dropped 2; count of bases not matched to a gene: 9. This CDR3 contains 18 residues. In nucleotides, the CDR3 is TGTGCCAGCAGCTTAGCGCGGCAGGGGGCGCGGGGCAATCAGCCCCAGCATTTT. Translated, it gives CASSLARQGARGNQPQHF.

This clonotype was found a few times. The rearrangement joins TRBV6-2 or TRBV6-3 to TRBJ2-7, with D perhaps TRBD1 or TRBD2 (5 bases each). The germline V gene has CDR1 MNHEY and CDR2 SVGEGT. V lost 5 bases and J 0 bases, leaving 11 bases between the germline ends. The CDR3 extends over 14 amino acids. DNA of the CDR3: TGTGCCAGCAGTAGGGACCGACGCTCCTACGAGCAGTACTTC. It codes for CASSRDRRSYEQYF.

This clonotype appeared many times. The gene calls are TRBV4-3 and TRBJ2-6; D is ambiguous. CDR1 LGHNA and CDR2 YSLEER come from the germline V gene. V was shortened by 0 bases and J by 0 bases, with 3 bases between the two germline ends. There are 15 residues in the CDR3. The CDR3, as DNA: TGCGCCAGCAGCCAAGAGAGCTCTGGGGCCAACGTCCTGACTTTC. The encoded protein is CASSQESSGANVLTF.

This clonotype was detected many times. The chain has TRBV6-2 or TRBV6-3 and TRBJ2-5, with D possibly called TRBD1 or TRBD2 (5 bases each). The CDR3 consists of 14 residues. CDR1 and CDR2 (germline): MNHEY, SVGEGT. With 0 bases removed from V and 4 bases from J, the gap between germline ends came to 9 bases. The DNA of the CDR3 is TGTGCCAGCAGTTACTCCGGGACCCGAGAGACCCAGTACTTC. Amino acid sequence: CASSYSGTRETQYF.

This clonotype came up a few times. The chain uses TRBV5-1 and TRBJ1-4; D might be TRBD1 (6 bases). Germline V gene sequence: CDR1 SGHRS, CDR2 YFSETQ. This CDR3 spans 14 amino acids. V shed 4 bases and J shed 10 bases, with 17 bases lying between them. CDR3 sequence (DNA): TGCGCCAGCAGCGACGACAGGACCGCGGGAAAACTGTTTTTT. This gives the protein CASSDDRTAGKLFF.

This clonotype was detected ten times or more. One junction end disagrees with the germline gene, perhaps due to a read error. V usage is TRBV7-7 and J usage is TRBJ2-3; the D is unclear. CDR3 length: 14 amino acids. Germline CDR1 reads SSHAT; CDR2 reads FNYEAQ (reference sequence). The CDR3 nucleotides are TGTGCTAGCAGCTTAGCCGGTCCGTCGGATACGCAGTATTTT. It encodes CASSLAGPSDTQYF.

Worth noting for this clonotype: A much larger clone differs by one base, so this may be a read error. The V gene is TRBV7-2, the J gene TRBJ2-2; the D gene could be TRBD1 or TRBD2 (5 bases each). V was trimmed by 1 base and J by 7 bases, leaving 16 bases between them. CDR1 is SGHTA, CDR2 FQGNSA, per germline. CDR3 size: 16 residues. The DNA for the CDR3 is TGTGCCAGCAGCTTAGTCAGGCAGGGAGCCTTCGGGGAGCTGTTTTTT. Translated: CASSLVRQGAFGELFF.

This clonotype occurred many times. This chain joins TRBV12-3 or TRBV12-4 and TRBJ2-7; D is perhaps TRBD2 (6 bases). V lost 6 bases, J lost 2 bases, and 8 bases lay in between. This CDR3 spans 12 amino acids. The CDR3 bases are TGTGCCAGCAGAGGCGGGGCCTACGAGCAGTACTTC. This translates into CASRGGAYEQYF.

This clonotype showed up just a few times. The rearrangement joins TRBV4-2 to TRBJ2-2, with D maybe TRBD2 (7 bases). Germline CDR1 and CDR2: LGHNA and YNFKEQ. Trimming removed 1 base at V and 6 bases at J, with 18 bases between. The CDR3 has 17 amino acids. The CDR3 region is CASSQVSGGGGAGELFF. In DNA, the CDR3 is TGTGCCAGCAGCCAAGTCTCCGGTGGGGGGGGCGCCGGGGAGCTGTTTTTT.

This clonotype was counted ten times or more. The V call is TRBV6-1, the J call TRBJ2-7; D ambiguous. The CDR3 is 13 residues long. Germline loops: CDR1 MNHNS, CDR2 SASEGT. V lost 7 bases and J 1 base, leaving 11 bases between the germline ends. DNA for the CDR3: TGTGCCAGCAAAACACAAGGATCCTACGAGCAGTACTTC. Its translation is CASKTQGSYEQYF.

This clonotype came up a few times. The rearrangement uses TRBV25-1 and TRBJ2-7, with TRBD1 matching 8 bases. V gave up 3 bases and J gave up 0 bases; unmatched junction bases: 4. The germline V gene encodes CDR1 MGHDK and CDR2 SYGVNS. The CDR3 extends over 15 amino acids. CDR3 region: CASSEDRDLSYEQYF. The CDR3 DNA reads as TGTGCCAGCAGTGAGGACAGGGACCTCTCCTACGAGCAGTACTTC.

V usage is TRBV29-1 and J usage is TRBJ2-3; no clear D. Per the germline V gene, CDR1 is SQVTM and CDR2 is ANQGSEA. This CDR3 region has 14 residues. V lost 6 bases and J lost 3, with 16 bases in between. This CDR3 is CSVKDPSTTDTQYF. For the CDR3, the DNA is TGCAGCGTAAAAGACCCCTCCACGACAGATACGCAGTATTTT.

This clonotype was counted at least ten times. CDR3 in amino acids: CASSPTESGNEKLFF. The CDR3 coding sequence is TGTGCCAGCAGTCCGACAGAATCGGGGAATGAAAAACTGTTTTTT. This chain uses TRBV28 with TRBJ1-4; possibly TRBD1 for D (5 bases). CDR1 and CDR2 from the germline V gene are MDHEN and SYDVKM. The CDR3 spans 15 residues. Trimming stripped 5 bases from V and 5 bases from J, with 15 bases between.

This clonotype was observed at least ten times. The chain joins TRBV14 to TRBJ2-1, with 7 bases fitting TRBD2. This CDR3 contains 15 residues. J gave up 10 bases and V 0 bases, and 9 bases lay outside the gene matches. From germline, CDR1 is SGHDN and CDR2 FVKESK. CDR3 sequence (DNA): TGTGCCAGCAGCCAAGAGGCAAGCGGGAACCTAGAGCAGTTCTTC. Translating gives CASSQEASGNLEQFF.

This clonotype was seen repeatedly, ten times or more. The V call is TRBV29-1, the J call TRBJ2-7; 7 bases fit TRBD2. The CDR3 covers 12 residues. The junction had 3 bases not matched to a gene; V was cut back by 5 bases and J by 2 bases. The germline V gene encodes CDR1 SQVTM and CDR2 ANQGSEA. The CDR3 sequence: CSVLSGAYEQYF. As DNA, the CDR3 is TGCAGCGTTTTAAGCGGGGCCTACGAGCAGTACTTC.

This clonotype has at least ten counts. The genes are TRBV4-3 and TRBJ2-3; the D is unclear. The CDR3 is made up of 18 amino acids. Per germline, CDR1 LGHNA and CDR2 YSLEER. V lost 1 base, J lost 2 bases, and 19 bases lay in between. The CDR3 DNA reads as TGCGCCAGCAGCCAAGGGCTCCTTATGGCTCAAATCACAGATACGCAGTATTTT. Its protein product is CASSQGLLMAQITDTQYF.

This clonotype was observed many times. The J gene is TRBJ2-6, the V gene TRBV6-4, with unresolved D. CDR3 size: 14 residues. Trimming removed 2 bases from V and 0 bases from J, with 2 bases in between. Germline-derived CDR1 and CDR2 are MRHNA and SNTAGT. DNA of the CDR3: TGTGCCAGCAGTGACAACTCTGGGGCCAACGTCCTGACTTTC. Encoded protein: CASSDNSGANVLTF.

This clonotype was found a few times. This chain connects TRBV4-2 to TRBJ2-3, with 10 bases fitting TRBD2. This CDR3 spans 18 amino acids. Unmatched junction bases numbered 11, after V lost 1 base and J lost 4 bases. Germline lookup yields CDR1 LGHNA and CDR2 YNFKEQ. CDR3 sequence (DNA): TGTGCCAGCAGCCAAGCTAGCGGGGGAAGCGCATCCCCAGATACGCAGTATTTT. The encoded protein is CASSQASGGSASPDTQYF.

This clonotype has just a few counts. The chain joins TRBV4-2 to TRBJ2-3; tentative D call: TRBD2 (7 bases). This CDR3 has 19 residues. From germline, CDR1 is LGHNA and CDR2 YNFKEQ. Between the trimmed V and J ends, which lost 5 bases and 0 bases, there was a span of 24 bases. CDR3 in amino acids: CASSKGIRGGQSSTDTQYF. The CDR3 nucleotides read TGTGCCAGCAGCAAAGGGATTCGCGGGGGCCAATCGAGCACAGATACGCAGTATTTT.

This clonotype was detected many times. This rearrangement joins TRBV27 to TRBJ2-5, with TRBD1 matching over 7 bases. The CDR3 runs 16 residues. The ends lost 1 base at V and 4 bases at J; junction bases unmatched: 9. Per the germline V gene, CDR1 is MNHEY and CDR2 is SMNVEV (reference sequence). The CDR3 here is CASSLYPTGDRETQYF. CDR3 DNA: TGTGCCAGCAGTTTATACCCCACAGGGGACCGAGAGACCCAGTACTTC.

Many counts were recorded for this clonotype. V is TRBV15 and J is TRBJ1-1, with TRBD1 identical over 8 bases. V shed 3 bases and J 7 bases; nucleotides not matched to a gene: 7. This CDR3 has 14 residues. Germline lookup yields CDR1 LNHNV and CDR2 YYDKDF (reference sequence). The CDR3 DNA is TGTGCCACCAGCAGGGGACAGGTCAATAATGAAGCTTTCTTT. Translating gives CATSRGQVNNEAFF.

This clonotype was detected ten times or more. The chain uses TRBV7-9 and TRBJ2-3, with a possible D match to TRBD1 (7 bases). The CDR3 runs 15 residues. Germline V gives CDR1 SEHNR, CDR2 FQNEAQ (reference sequence). Trimming cost V 2 bases and J 4 bases, with 13 bases left between them. The CDR3 loop reads CASSLIAGGPDTQYF. The CDR3 nucleotides are TGTGCCAGCAGCTTAATAGCAGGGGGGCCAGATACGCAGTATTTT. The variable domain in full, completed from reference TRBV7-9 and TRBJ2-3, reads DTGVSQNPRHKITKRGQNVTFRCDPISEHNRLYWYRQTLGQGPEFLTYFQNEAQLEKSRLLSDRFSAERPKGSFSTLEIQRTEQGDSAMYLCASSLIAGGPDTQYFGPGTRLTVL.

This clonotype has only a few counts. V and J are TRBV9 and TRBJ2-1, with TRBD1 matching over 7 bases. This CDR3 comprises 17 residues. J gave up 0 bases and V 7 bases, and 13 bases lay outside the gene matches. Germline CDR1 SGDLS, CDR2 YYNGEE. In DNA, the CDR3 is TGTGCCAGCGACAAAAATTGGGGGACAGACTCCTACAATGAGCAGTTCTTC. Its translation: CASDKNWGTDSYNEQFF.

At least ten counts were recorded for this clonotype. This rearrangement joins TRBV29-1 to TRBJ1-6; TRBD1 might be the D (5 bases). CDR3 length: 14 amino acids. The V gene's germline CDR1 is SQVTM and CDR2 ANQGSEA. Trimming shortened V by 7 bases and J by 5 bases, and 15 bases separated the two germline ends. Here the CDR3 DNA reads TGCAGCGCTCCGGGACGGAACAATAATTCACCCCTCCACTTT. It translates to CSAPGRNNNSPLHF.